Following are 2 T cell receptor beta chains from one sample sequenced in a study of long-term antiretroviral therapy in people with HIV. Version v3.0 of the immunoSEQ assay was performed at survey level. Profiling relied on immunoSEQ multiplex PCR, and the TCRdb table lists in-frame clones only, not all of them. The sample records tens of thousands of clones, roughly 85% being singletons. The material sequenced was unsorted PBMCs, taken 0.4 years before starting antiretroviral therapy. These receptors came from a man between 18 and 35 years old with HIV.

The chain recombines TRBV9 with TRBJ1-2; D gene unclear. CDR3 length: 12 amino acids. The V and J ends lost 4 bases and 2 bases respectively, with 6 bases between them. Germline loops: CDR1 SGDLS, CDR2 YYNGEE. The CDR3 coding sequence is TGTGCCAGCAGCTCGCAGAACTATGGCTACACCTTC. Translated: CASSSQNYGYTF.

The rearrangement joins TRBV28 to TRBJ2-7, with a tentative D call TRBD2 (6 bases). The CDR3 loop spans 15 amino acids. Germline values: CDR1 MDHEN, CDR2 SYDVKM. V shed 7 bases and J shed 7 bases, with 23 bases lying between them. The CDR3, as DNA: TGTGCCAGCAACCTCCGGGACTTCTTTTCTAGGGAGCAGTACTTC. This translates into CASNLRDFFSREQYF. The full variable domain, its missing parts supplied by reference TRBV28 and TRBJ2-7, is DVKVTQSSRYLVKRTGEKVFLECVQDMDHENMFWYRQDPGLGLRLIYFSYDVKMKEKGDIPEGYSVSREKKERFSLILESASTNQTSMYLCASNLRDFFSREQYFGPGTRLTVT.